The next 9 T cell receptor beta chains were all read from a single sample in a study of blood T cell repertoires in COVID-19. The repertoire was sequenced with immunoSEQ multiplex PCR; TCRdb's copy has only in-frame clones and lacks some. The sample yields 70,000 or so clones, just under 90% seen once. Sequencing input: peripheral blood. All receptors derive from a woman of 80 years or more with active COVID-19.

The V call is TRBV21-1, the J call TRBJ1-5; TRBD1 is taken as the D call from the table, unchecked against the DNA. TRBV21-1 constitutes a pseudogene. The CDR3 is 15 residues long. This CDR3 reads CASSSTGSSNQPQHF. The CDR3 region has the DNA TGTGCCAGCAGCTCGACAGGGTCGAGCAATCAGCCCCAGCATTTT.

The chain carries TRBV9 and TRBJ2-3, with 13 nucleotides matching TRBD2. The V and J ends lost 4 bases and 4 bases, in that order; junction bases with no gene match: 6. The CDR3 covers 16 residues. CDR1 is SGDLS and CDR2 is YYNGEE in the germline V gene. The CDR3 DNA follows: TGTGCCAGCAGCCCAGGGACTAGCGGGATTGCAGATACGCAGTATTTT. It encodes CASSPGTSGIADTQYF.

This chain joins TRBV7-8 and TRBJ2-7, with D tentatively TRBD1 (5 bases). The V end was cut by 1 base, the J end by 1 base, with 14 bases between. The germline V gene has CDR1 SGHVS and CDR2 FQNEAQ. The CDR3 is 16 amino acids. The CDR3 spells CASSLVLRQKSYEQYF. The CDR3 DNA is TGTGCCAGCAGCTTAGTACTTCGACAGAAGTCCTACGAGCAGTACTTC.

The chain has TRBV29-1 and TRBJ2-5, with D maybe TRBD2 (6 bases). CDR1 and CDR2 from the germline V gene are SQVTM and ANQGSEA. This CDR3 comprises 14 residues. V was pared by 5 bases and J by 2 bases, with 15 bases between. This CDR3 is CSVLMRDRQETQYF. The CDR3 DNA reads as TGCAGCGTTTTGATGCGGGATAGACAAGAGACCCAGTACTTC.

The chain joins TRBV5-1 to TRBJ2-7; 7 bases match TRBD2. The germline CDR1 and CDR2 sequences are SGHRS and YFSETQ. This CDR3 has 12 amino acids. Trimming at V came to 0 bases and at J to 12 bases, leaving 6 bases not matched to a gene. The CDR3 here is CASSLAGGFWYF. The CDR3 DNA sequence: TGCGCCAGCAGCTTGGCCGGGGGGTTTTGGTACTTC.

CDR3 sequence: CATSLGGGVETQYF. The CDR3 bases are TGTGCCACCAGCCTGGGGGGGGGCGTTGAGACCCAGTACTTC. This chain connects TRBV15 to TRBJ2-5; D might be TRBD2 (7 bases). Deletions cut 5 bases from V and 5 bases from J, with 15 bases between. CDR1 LNHNV and CDR2 YYDKDF come from the germline V gene (reference sequence). This CDR3 is 14 amino acids long. Drawing the rest from reference TRBV15 and TRBJ2-5, the complete variable domain is DAMVIQNPRYQVTQFGKPVTLSCSQTLNHNVMYWYQQKSSQAPKLLFHYYDKDFNNEADTPDNFQSRRPNTSFCFLDIRSPGLGDTAMYLCATSLGGGVETQYFGPGTRLLVL.

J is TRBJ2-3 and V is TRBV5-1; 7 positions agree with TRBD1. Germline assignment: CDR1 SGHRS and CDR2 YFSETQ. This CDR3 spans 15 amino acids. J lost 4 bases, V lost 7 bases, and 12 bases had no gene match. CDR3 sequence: CASALGQGDADTQYF. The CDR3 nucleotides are TGCGCCAGCGCCCTGGGGCAGGGGGACGCAGATACGCAGTATTTT.

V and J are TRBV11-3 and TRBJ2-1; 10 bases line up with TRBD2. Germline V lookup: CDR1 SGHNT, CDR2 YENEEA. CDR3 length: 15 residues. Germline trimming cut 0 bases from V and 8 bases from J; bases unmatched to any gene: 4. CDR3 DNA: TGTGCCAGCAGCTTAGAACTAGCGGGAAGAGATGAGCAGTTCTTC. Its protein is CASSLELAGRDEQFF.

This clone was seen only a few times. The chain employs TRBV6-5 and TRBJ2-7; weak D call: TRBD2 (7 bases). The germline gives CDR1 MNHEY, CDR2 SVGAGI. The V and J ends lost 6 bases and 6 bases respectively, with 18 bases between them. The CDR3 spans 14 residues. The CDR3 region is CASSPGGGGGEQYF. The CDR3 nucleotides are TGTGCCAGCAGCCCCGGGGGAGGGGGGGGCGAGCAGTACTTC.